Below are 4 T cell receptor beta chains sequenced from a single sample in a study of cytomegalovirus exposure and HLA in healthy donors. The method was immunoSEQ multiplex PCR; TCRdb's version includes in-frame clones alone and lacks a portion of them. The sample yields 70,000 to 75,000 clones, 90% to 95% seen once. Sequenced sample: PBMCs. The receptor source for this set is a man aged 18 to 29 in good health and CMV-seropositive.

This clone was found once. The rearrangement uses TRBV5-1 and TRBJ2-7, with 9 bases matching TRBD1. Germline V gene data show CDR1 as SGHRS and CDR2 as YFSETQ. After removal of 3 bases from V and 0 bases from J, the junction contained 16 bases not matched to a gene. The CDR3 spans 19 residues. The CDR3 nucleotides are TGCGCCAGCAGCTGGGGACGCACTCCGGGACAGGGTAGCTCCTACGAGCAGTACTTC. Its translation is CASSWGRTPGQGSSYEQYF.

This chain joins TRBV7-9 and TRBJ1-2; 7 bases line up with TRBD1. Losses at the gene ends were 4 bases for V and 1 base for J; bases not matched to a gene: 6. The CDR3 length is 15 residues. Germline CDR1 is SEHNR and CDR2 is FQNEAQ (reference sequence). The CDR3 reads CASSSGTEFNYGYTF. The CDR3 DNA sequence: TGTGCCAGCAGCTCCGGGACAGAGTTTAACTATGGCTACACCTTC.

This chain joins TRBV7-8 and TRBJ2-7, with TRBD1 as a possible D gene (6 bases). V lost 5 bases, J lost 3 bases, and 11 bases lay in between. The CDR3 length is 13 residues. Germline-derived CDR1 and CDR2 are SGHVS and FQNEAQ. CDR3 amino acids: CASSRTDYYEQYF. The CDR3 DNA is TGTGCCAGCAGCCGGACAGATTACTACGAGCAGTACTTC.

A single count supports this clone. Here the CDR3 reads CASSQGAGGLRETQYF. Written as DNA, the CDR3 is TGTGCCAGCAGCCAAGGGGCTGGAGGGTTGAGGGAGACCCAGTACTTC. The chain links TRBV14 to TRBJ2-5; perhaps TRBD2 as D (6 bases). The germline CDR1 and CDR2 sequences are SGHDN and FVKESK. The CDR3 loop spans 16 amino acids. V shed 1 base and J shed 5 bases, with 17 bases lying between them.